The T cell receptor beta chain under discussion was sequenced for a study of beta chain features in type 1 diabetes. Study information: On cell yields, gender and age, patients and healthy donors were similar.

One heparinised draw, averaging around 0.12 L, was taken per donor. Researchers reported sorting CD4+ naive, central memory, regulatory and stem cell-like memory cells via CD45RO/CCR7/CD25/CD127/CD95/CD27. Study findings and constraints: The study found moderately but significantly shorter TCRB CDR3s in all four CD4+ subsets of Type 1 diabetes patients.

The study reverse transcribed the entire isolated RNA, so it sequenced expressed TCRB transcripts. This table comes from immunoSEQ multiplex PCR, and its TCRdb copy is limited to in-frame clones, with some not included. Of 40,000 or so clones in the sample, around 70% are singletons; the top ten hold roughly 2.2%. With regard to this clone: Its specificity is unknown.

Trimming cost V 6 bases and J 5 bases, with 11 bases left between them. The CDR3 sequence is 12 residues long. From germline, CDR1 is MDHEN and CDR2 SYDVKM. The sequenced material came from Tregs from blood. The source is a woman under 30 with type 1 diabetes. The chain links TRBV28 to TRBJ2-7; D is possibly TRBD1 (5 bases). This chain's CDR3 is CASRAGNDEQYF. CDR3 nucleotide sequence: TGTGCCAGCAGGGCAGGGAACGACGAGCAGTACTTC.